This is a list of T cell receptor beta chains from one sample in a study of T-cell reconstitution after alpha-beta-depleted transplantation in children. TCRdb re-called the PCR reads through MiXCR, storing one row per CDR3 protein. The sample consists of over 550,000 distinct CDR3 sequences, roughly a tenth of them appearing once. The source material was PBMCs from the stem cell graft donor, sampled from the stem cell graft. Receptors originate from a human donor who donated a stem cell graft to a child with acute myeloid leukemia. Both conserved end residues are part of each CDR3. A D gene is named only where the DNA matches it firmly. Clone size is not always given. Where it is, it says once, few, many or a class for expanded clones.

>few|TRBV20-1|.|TRBJ2-2
CSARGRGTNTGELFF
TGCAGTGCTAGAGGCCGGGGTACGAACACCGGGGAGCTGTTTTTT
>few|TRBV5-4|TRBD2|TRBJ2-4
CASSLEGGRGSKNIQYF
TGTGCCAGCAGCTTGGAGGGCGGGAGAGGGAGCAAAAACATTCAGTACTTC
>.|TRBV28|TRBD2|TRBJ2-7
CASSLHGRNSYEQYF
TGTGCCAGCAGTTTACACGGGAGGAACTCCTACGAGCAGTACTTC
>many|TRBV20-1|.|TRBJ2-1
CSARDASLGNEQFF
TGCAGTGCTAGAGATGCTAGCTTGGGCAATGAGCAGTTCTTC
>.|TRBV12-5|.|TRBJ2-3
CASGLSGMRGDTQYF
TGTGCTAGTGGTTTGAGTGGGATGCGGGGAGATACGCAGTATTTT
>few|TRBV5-1|TRBD1|TRBJ2-1
CASSPGTGQGVNEQFF
TGCGCCAGCAGCCCGGGAACGGGACAGGGGGTCAATGAGCAGTTCTTC
>.|TRBV20-1|.|TRBJ2-3
CSARGGKGTPTQYF
TGCAGTGCTAGAGGGGGGAAAGGGACCCCAACGCAGTATTTT
>few|TRBV5-1|.|TRBJ2-2
CASSLGARNTGELFF
TGCGCCAGCAGCTTGGGGGCGAGGAACACCGGGGAGCTGTTTTTT
>.|TRBV28|.|TRBJ1-1
CASSLGQKNTEAFF
TGTGCCAGCAGTTTAGGGCAGAAGAACACTGAAGCTTTCTTT
>many|TRBV5-1|TRBD2|TRBJ2-1
CASSDISGNAYNEQFF
TGCGCCAGCAGCGATATTAGCGGGAACGCCTACAATGAGCAGTTCTTC
>.|TRBV4-3|.|TRBJ2-7
CASSQDKDSTYEQYF
TGCGCCAGCAGCCAAGATAAAGACAGTACCTACGAGCAGTACTTC
>.|TRBV11-2|TRBD2|TRBJ2-2
CASSITSGRVAGELFF
TGTGCCAGCAGCATCACTAGCGGGAGGGTCGCCGGGGAGCTGTTTTTT
>few|TRBV4-2|.|TRBJ1-5
CASSQDRSGSNQPQHF
TGTGCCAGCAGCCAAGATCGGAGTGGTAGCAATCAGCCCCAGCATTTT
>few|TRBV29-1|.|TRBJ2-2
CSVVRNLNTGELFF
TGCAGCGTTGTACGAAACTTAAACACCGGGGAGCTGTTTTTT
>many|TRBV6-1|TRBD2|TRBJ2-7
CASRKSGRVYEQYF
TGTGCCAGCAGGAAGAGCGGGAGAGTGTACGAGCAGTACTTC
>.|TRBV30|.|TRBJ2-7
CAWREPQGSFHYEQYF
TGTGCCTGGAGGGAACCCCAGGGCTCCTTCCATTACGAGCAGTACTTC
>few|TRBV5-1|TRBD2|TRBJ2-3
CASSPLTSADTQYF
TGCGCCAGCAGCCCTCTCACTAGCGCAGATACGCAGTATTTT
>few|TRBV7-3|TRBD1|TRBJ2-5
CASSLTPDRVETQYF
TGTGCCAGCAGCTTAACTCCGGACAGGGTCGAGACCCAGTACTTC
>.|TRBV12-3/TRBV12-4|TRBD1|TRBJ2-5
CASSAAAGQGQETQYF
TGTGCCAGCAGCGCGGCGGCGGGACAGGGCCAAGAGACCCAGTACTTC
>few|TRBV12-3/TRBV12-4|TRBD1|TRBJ1-1
CASSLGDRPNTEAFF
TGTGCCAGCAGTTTAGGGGACAGGCCGAACACTGAAGCTTTCTTT
>few|TRBV5-1|.|TRBJ2-6
CASSLADGPGANVLTF
TGCGCCAGCAGCTTGGCCGACGGACCTGGGGCCAACGTCCTGACTTTC
>many|TRBV29-1|TRBD2|TRBJ2-1
CSVQGGTSGRFGEQFF
TGCAGCGTCCAAGGTGGGACTAGCGGGAGGTTCGGTGAGCAGTTCTTC
>many|TRBV9|.|TRBJ2-1
CASSVGVAGTGNEQFF
TGTGCCAGCAGCGTAGGAGTGGCGGGGACTGGAAATGAGCAGTTCTTC
>.|TRBV15|TRBD1|TRBJ2-7
CATSRAGTGGWEQYF
TGTGCCACCAGCAGGGCAGGGACAGGCGGATGGGAGCAGTACTTC
>few|TRBV4-1|.|TRBJ2-3
CASSRTLGVRIQDTQYF
TGCGCCAGCAGCCGGACACTAGGCGTTCGGATTCAAGATACGCAGTATTTT
>many|TRBV12-3/TRBV12-4|.|TRBJ2-1
CASSFLSGGYNEQFF
TGTGCCAGCAGTTTCTTATCGGGTGGGTACAATGAGCAGTTCTTC
>.|TRBV5-5|TRBD1|TRBJ2-7
CASSPNFWTGGTYEQYF
TGTGCCAGCAGCCCCAACTTTTGGACAGGGGGTACCTACGAGCAGTACTTC
>few|TRBV20-1|.|TRBJ1-6
CSARDIPLYNSPLHF
TGCAGTGCTAGAGATATTCCCCTGTATAATTCACCCCTCCACTTT
>many|TRBV11-2|TRBD2|TRBJ2-1
CASSVGLAGFSSYNEQFF
TGTGCCAGCAGCGTGGGACTAGCGGGCTTTAGCTCCTACAATGAGCAGTTCTTC
>many|TRBV4-3|.|TRBJ2-1
CASSQDPEGGFNEQFF
TGCGCCAGCAGCCAAGATCCGGAGGGAGGTTTTAATGAGCAGTTCTTC
>.|TRBV9|.|TRBJ1-1
CASSPGWGTGLPEDTEAFF
TGTGCCAGCAGCCCGGGATGGGGAACAGGACTGCCCGAGGACACTGAAGCTTTCTTT
>.|TRBV20-1|.|TRBJ2-3
CSARGKVDTQYF
TGCAGTGCTAGAGGGAAGGTGGATACGCAGTATTTT
>few|TRBV20-1|.|TRBJ2-7
CSARVGNSYEQYF
TGCAGTGCTAGAGTTGGGAACTCCTACGAGCAGTACTTC
>few|TRBV20-1|.|TRBJ1-6
CSARDLKDLANNSPLHF
TGCAGTGCTAGAGATCTTAAGGATCTGGCCAATAATTCACCCCTCCACTTT
>.|TRBV24-1|TRBD1|TRBJ2-2
CATSDPTDRAGWELFF
TGTGCCACCAGTGACCCTACTGACAGGGCAGGATGGGAGCTGTTTTTT